This TCR beta chain was found in a study of blood T cell repertoires in COVID-19. Profiling relied on immunoSEQ multiplex PCR, and the TCRdb table lists in-frame clones only, not all of them. Of around 390,000 clones detected, around nine tenths appear once; the ten largest clones hold roughly 9.4%. Germline V gives CDR1 DFQATT, CDR2 SNEGSKA (reference sequence). The CDR3 extends over 10 amino acids. Deletions cut 5 bases from V and 7 bases from J, with 8 bases between. The chain combines TRBV20-1 with TRBJ1-1; no firm D call. The specimen was PBMCs or T cells enriched from blood (not recorded which). The sequence derives from a woman in her forties or fifties who had recovered from COVID-19. In DNA, the CDR3 is TGCAGTGCTCCATACGGTGAAGCTTTCTTT. Translating gives CSAPYGEAFF.